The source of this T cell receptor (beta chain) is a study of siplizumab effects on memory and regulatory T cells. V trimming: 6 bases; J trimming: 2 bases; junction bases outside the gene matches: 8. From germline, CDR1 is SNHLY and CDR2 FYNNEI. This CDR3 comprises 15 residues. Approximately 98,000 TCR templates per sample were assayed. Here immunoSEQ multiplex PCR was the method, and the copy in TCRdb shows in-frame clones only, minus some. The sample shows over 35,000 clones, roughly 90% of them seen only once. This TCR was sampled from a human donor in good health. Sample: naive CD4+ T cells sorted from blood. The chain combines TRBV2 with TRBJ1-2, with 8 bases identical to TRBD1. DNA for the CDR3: TGTGCCAGCAGCCAGGACAGGGCATCAAACTATGGCTACACCTTC. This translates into CASSQDRASNYGYTF.